The 17 T cell receptor beta chains below all came from one sample that was sequenced in a study of cytomegalovirus exposure and HLA in healthy donors. The PCR had 60 Vbeta and 13 Jbeta primers. Profiling relied on immunoSEQ multiplex PCR, and the TCRdb table lists in-frame clones only, not all of them. The table for this sample gives tens of thousands of clones. The sequenced sample consisted of PBMCs. The receptor set was obtained from a human donor in good health.

The chain uses TRBV9 and TRBJ1-2; D gene unclear. The germline CDR1 and CDR2 sequences are SGDLS and YYNGEE. This CDR3 comprises 13 residues. Trimming cost V 0 bases and J 8 bases, with 11 bases left between them. CDR3: CASSVDQAWGYTF. The CDR3 region has the DNA TGTGCCAGCAGCGTAGATCAAGCGTGGGGCTACACCTTC.

The chain employs TRBV6-5 and TRBJ1-2; D perhaps matches TRBD1 (5 bases). Between the trimmed V and J ends, which lost 6 bases and 4 bases, there was a span of 12 bases. The CDR3 spans 13 residues. Germline CDR1 MNHEY, CDR2 SVGAGI. The CDR3 here is CASSLSGLYGYTF. The CDR3 DNA reads TGTGCCAGCAGCCTCTCGGGACTCTATGGCTACACCTTC.

The rearrangement uses TRBV5-1 and TRBJ1-5, with 7 bases identical to TRBD1. With 4 bases clipped from V and 6 bases from J, the junction kept 7 bases outside the gene matches. The CDR3 length is 14 residues. CDR1 and CDR2 (germline): SGHRS, YFSETQ. CDR3 sequence reads: CASSPEGGPQPQHF. The CDR3, as DNA: TGCGCCAGCAGCCCCGAAGGGGGCCCTCAGCCCCAGCATTTT.

The V and J genes are TRBV19 and TRBJ1-2; perhaps TRBD1 as D (5 bases). This CDR3 has 17 residues. V was clipped by 0 bases and J by 2 bases, with 16 bases between them. CDR1 and CDR2 (germline): LNHDA, SQIVND (reference sequence). CDR3 sequence (DNA): TGTGCCAGTAGTATAGATCAGTTGGGACTCGAAAACTATGGCTACACCTTC. It encodes CASSIDQLGLENYGYTF. Full variable domain (outside the CDR3, taken from reference TRBV19 and TRBJ1-2): DGGITQSPKYLFRKEGQNVTLSCEQNLNHDAMYWYRQDPGQGLRLIYYSQIVNDFQKGDIAEGYSVSREKKESFPLTVTSAQKNPTAFYLCASSIDQLGLENYGYTFGSGTRLTVV.

This chain uses TRBV30 with TRBJ2-1; D may be TRBD1 (6 bases). The CDR3 extends over 15 amino acids. V was trimmed by 2 bases and J by 0 bases, leaving 11 bases between them. Germline-derived CDR1 and CDR2 are GTSNPN and SVGIG (reference sequence). CDR3 residues: CAWSTGQSSYNEQFF. The CDR3, as DNA: TGTGCCTGGAGTACAGGACAGAGCTCCTACAATGAGCAGTTCTTC.

The V call is TRBV11-3, the J call TRBJ1-6; 9 bases are shared with TRBD1. This CDR3 is 14 amino acids long. CDR1 and CDR2 from the germline V gene are SGHNT and YENEEA. The V segment lost 4 bases and the J segment 7 bases; nucleotides outside the gene matches: 2. The DNA for the CDR3 is TGTGCCAGCAGCTCGGGGACAGGGAATTCACCCCTCCACTTT. Protein product: CASSSGTGNSPLHF.

The chain is built from TRBV6-5 and TRBJ1-1; TRBD1 matches at 7 bases. CDR1 and CDR2 from the germline V gene are MNHEY and SVGAGI. Trimming took 6 bases from V and 3 from J; bases not matched to a gene: 7. The CDR3 extends over 14 amino acids. The CDR3 DNA sequence: TGTGCCAGCAGACCGGGACAGATTTACACTGAAGCTTTCTTT. It specifies CASRPGQIYTEAFF.

The chain recombines TRBV6-1 with TRBJ1-6, with D maybe TRBD1 (5 bases). Trimming shortened V by 4 bases and J by 7 bases, and 11 bases separated the two germline ends. This CDR3 region has 14 residues. The germline V gene encodes CDR1 MNHNS and CDR2 SASEGT. The CDR3 protein is CASSVDRLNSPLHF. CDR3 bases: TGTGCCAGCAGTGTCGACAGATTGAATTCACCCCTCCACTTT.

The rearrangement joins TRBV19 to TRBJ1-2; 9 nucleotides match TRBD1. Germline V CDR1 and CDR2: LNHDA, SQIVND (reference sequence). The CDR3 is 16 residues long. V lost 1 base to trimming and J lost 5 bases; unmatched junction nucleotides: 8. This CDR3 reads CASSIAGGQGGYGYTF. In nucleotides, the CDR3 is TGTGCCAGTAGTATAGCCGGGGGACAGGGAGGATATGGCTACACCTTC. The complete variable domain, with remaining parts taken from reference TRBV19 and TRBJ1-2, reads DGGITQSPKYLFRKEGQNVTLSCEQNLNHDAMYWYRQDPGQGLRLIYYSQIVNDFQKGDIAEGYSVSREKKESFPLTVTSAQKNPTAFYLCASSIAGGQGGYGYTFGSGTRLTVV.

The CDR3 nucleotides are TGCGCCAGCAGCCCAAACCAGGATTCACCCCTCCACTTT. This codes for CASSPNQDSPLHF. The rearrangement links TRBV10-1 to TRBJ1-6, with D uncertain. With 6 bases removed from V and 8 bases from J, the gap between germline ends came to 11 bases. Germline CDR1 reads WNHNN; CDR2 reads SYGVQD (reference sequence). This CDR3 region has 13 residues.

The chain uses TRBV2 and TRBJ2-1; weak D call: TRBD2 (7 bases). The CDR3 covers 15 residues. V was trimmed by 7 bases and J by 3 bases, leaving 16 bases between them. Germline lookup yields CDR1 SNHLY and CDR2 FYNNEI. The CDR3 DNA reads as TGTGCCAGCAAGGGGGAGGGGGATAACTACAATGAGCAGTTCTTC. It encodes CASKGEGDNYNEQFF.

The rearrangement joins TRBV18 to TRBJ1-5; 7 positions agree with TRBD1. There are 15 residues in the CDR3. In germline, CDR1 is KGHSH, CDR2 LQKENI. Trimming removed 5 bases from V and 0 bases from J; junction bases left unmatched: 4. The CDR3 DNA is TGTGCCAGCTCATCCGACAGGGCTAGCAATCAGCCCCAGCATTTT. Amino acid sequence: CASSSDRASNQPQHF.

On this clone itself: A junction end diverges from the germline sequence, so it may reflect a read error. The rearrangement uses TRBV30 and TRBJ1-4; the D is unclear. CDR3 length equals 15 residues. In germline, CDR1 is GTSNPN, CDR2 SVGIG (reference sequence). The CDR3: CAGSLLTGANEKLFF. The CDR3 DNA reads as TGTGCCGGGAGTCTCCTGACCGGAGCTAATGAAAAACTGTTTTTT.

As to this clone: Germline is not matched at one junction end, which may reflect a read error. Other DNA sequences in this specimen translate into the identical CDR3. This chain joins TRBV30 and TRBJ1-2; D ambiguous. The CDR3 contains 15 residues. In germline, CDR1 is GTSNPN, CDR2 SVGIG (reference sequence). The CDR3 DNA reads TGTGCCGGGAGTGTGAGTCTACGGACTATCTATGGCTACACCTTC. Protein: CAGSVSLRTIYGYTF.

The chain links TRBV4-1 to TRBJ2-1; D might be TRBD2 (6 bases). This CDR3 has 15 residues. Per the germline V gene, CDR1 is MGHRA and CDR2 is YSYEKL. Trimming pared 4 bases from V and 0 bases from J, leaving 10 bases between. The CDR3 protein is CASSPTGVSYNEQFF. CDR3 sequence (DNA): TGCGCCAGCAGCCCCACGGGAGTCTCCTACAATGAGCAGTTCTTC.

The genes are TRBV19 and TRBJ1-2; tentatively, D is TRBD1 (5 bases). This CDR3 spans 14 amino acids. Germline V gene lookup returns CDR1 LNHDA and CDR2 SQIVND (reference sequence). V lost 7 bases to trimming and J lost 4 bases, with 16 bases between them. Written as DNA, the CDR3 is TGTGCCAGTAACGATCGGGGGTTCGGCTATGGCTACACCTTC. Residues: CASNDRGFGYGYTF.

J is TRBJ1-2 and V is TRBV27; tentatively, D is TRBD1 (5 bases). Trimming cost V 4 bases and J 7 bases, with 19 bases left between them. Germline lookup yields CDR1 MNHEY and CDR2 SMNVEV (reference sequence). This CDR3 has 15 residues. The CDR3 here is CASSWTREDAGGYTF. The CDR3 DNA reads as TGTGCCAGCAGTTGGACCAGGGAGGATGCGGGTGGCTACACCTTC.